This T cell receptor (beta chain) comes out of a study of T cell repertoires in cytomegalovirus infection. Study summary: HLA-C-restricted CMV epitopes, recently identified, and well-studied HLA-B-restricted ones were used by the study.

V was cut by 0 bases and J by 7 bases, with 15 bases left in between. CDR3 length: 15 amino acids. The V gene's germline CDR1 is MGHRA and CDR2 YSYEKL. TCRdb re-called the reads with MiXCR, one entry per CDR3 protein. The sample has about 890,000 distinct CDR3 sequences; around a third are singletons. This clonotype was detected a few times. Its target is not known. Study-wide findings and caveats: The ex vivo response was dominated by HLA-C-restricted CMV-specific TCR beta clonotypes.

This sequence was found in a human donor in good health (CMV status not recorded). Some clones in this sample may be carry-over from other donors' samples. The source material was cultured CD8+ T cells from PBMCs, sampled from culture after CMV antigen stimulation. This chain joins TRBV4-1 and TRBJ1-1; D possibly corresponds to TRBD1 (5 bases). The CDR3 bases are TGCGCCAGCAGCCAAGACCCGGGGGTAGAGGTTGAAGCTTTCTTT. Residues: CASSQDPGVEVEAFF.